Shown below are 5 T cell receptor beta chains from a single sample sequenced in a study of T-cell reconstitution after alpha-beta-depleted transplantation in children. Unique molecular identifiers were used to barcode this TCRbeta library. MiXCR was run by TCRdb on the PCR reads, yielding one entry per CDR3 protein. The sample records under 250,000 distinct CDR3 sequences, 20% to 30% being singletons. The sample was PBMCs, mostly from graft donor cells, taken 360 days after TCRalphabeta/CD19-depleted stem cell transplant. All receptors come from a female patient under 10 years old who had a stem cell transplant for congenital amegakaryocytic thrombocytopenia, so the T cells may come from the graft donor.

V usage is TRBV5-1 and J usage is TRBJ2-3; a possible D gene is TRBD2 (5 bases). Germline CDR1 SGHRS, CDR2 YFSETQ. Trimming removed 2 bases at V and 2 bases at J, with 12 bases between. This CDR3 has 15 amino acids. The CDR3 sequence: CASSFGPGTTDTQYF. In DNA, the CDR3 is TGCGCCAGCAGCTTCGGACCGGGAACCACAGATACGCAGTATTTT.

This clonotype has just a few counts. The chain uses TRBV12-3 or TRBV12-4 and TRBJ1-5; possible D gene TRBD1, 5 bases. The CDR3 covers 15 residues. The ends were cut back, 3 bases at V and 0 bases at J, with 9 bases in the middle. DNA of the CDR3: TGTGCCAGCAGTTTTCAGGACAATAGCAATCAGCCCCAGCATTTT. Amino acids: CASSFQDNSNQPQHF.

The CDR3 coding sequence is TGTGCCAGCAGTTTAGACGGAGGGCTAGGCTATGGCTACACCTTC. It encodes CASSLDGGLGYGYTF. The chain uses TRBV12-3 or TRBV12-4 and TRBJ1-2, with D unresolved. The CDR3 loop spans 15 amino acids. Trimming pared 1 base from V and 4 bases from J, leaving 13 bases between.

This clonotype was seen a few times. The chain employs TRBV28 and TRBJ1-3, with D hard to call. Trimming took off 5 bases at V and 4 bases at J, with 18 bases between the two ends. The CDR3 consists of 16 residues. Germline V CDR1 and CDR2: MDHEN, SYDVKM. The DNA of the CDR3 is TGTGCCAGCAGTCCGCCGGGGATGCTTTCCGGAAACACCATATATTTT. This sequence encodes CASSPPGMLSGNTIYF.

This clonotype appeared a single time. V gene TRBV15 combines with J gene TRBJ1-3; D gene uncertain. CDR1 is LNHNV, CDR2 YYDKDF, per germline (reference sequence). V lost 1 base to trimming and J lost 0 bases, with 7 bases between them. CDR3 length: 15 amino acids. The CDR3 nucleotides are TGTGCCACCAGCAGAGTACAGTTCTCTGGAAACACCATATATTTT. Translating gives CATSRVQFSGNTIYF.